This TCR beta chain came from a study of cytomegalovirus exposure and HLA in healthy donors. About the study: There were 90 million to 140 million unique TCR beta sequences, drawn from about 179 million T cells, in an earlier analysis.

About this clone: Its antigen is unidentified.

A multiplex PCR was run with 60 Vbeta primers and 13 Jbeta primers. TCRdb keeps only in-frame clones here, not all; method: immunoSEQ multiplex PCR. The data show about 82,000 clones, with about 68% seen just once and about a fifth held by the top ten. Study-wide points: With later analysis, a missense DCLRE1C variant became linked to TCR beta V- and J-gene trimming. Researchers reported in a later analysis that common viral pathogens appeared linked to several top clusters. A few V segments could not be told apart, such as TRBV6-2 and TRBV6-3, and were left out.

The CDR3 length is 14 residues. The ends lost 10 bases at V and 2 bases at J; junction bases unmatched: 9. Germline CDR1 SNHLY, CDR2 FYNNEI. The sample comprised PBMCs. This sequence originates from a man under 40 in good health and CMV-seropositive. V and J are TRBV2 and TRBJ2-3; 7 nucleotides align to TRBD1. The CDR3 coding sequence is TGTGCCATCCCCACAGGGGCGGTCACAGATACGCAGTATTTT. Its translation is CAIPTGAVTDTQYF. Together with reference TRBV2 and TRBJ2-3, the CDR3 gives the full variable domain: EPEVTQTPSHQVTQMGQEVILRCVPISNHLYFYWYRQILGQKVEFLVSFYNNEISEKSEIFDDQFSVERPDGSNFTLKIRSTKLEDSAMYFCAIPTGAVTDTQYFGPGTRLTVL.